The 13 T cell receptor beta chains presented below share a single source sample, sequenced in a study of sequential checkpoint blockade in melanoma. Repertoires were generated with immunoSEQ multiplex PCR, while TCRdb's copy carries only in-frame clones and drops some. Of about 12,000 clones listed, approximately 25% are singletons. Treatment indicated: randomized to nivolumab then ipilimumab (arm A) or the reverse (arm B). The source was tumor tissue (inferred from file names), collected from a patient given nivolumab and ipilimumab in sequence. These receptors all stem from a human donor with melanoma.

This clone appeared a few times. The CDR3 DNA follows: TGTGCCAGCAGCGGACTGAGGGGGGCAGATACGCAGTATTTT. It is translated as CASSGLRGADTQYF. The chain recombines TRBV9 with TRBJ2-3; D is tentatively TRBD1 or TRBD2 (6 bases each). V was cut by 3 bases and J by 4 bases, with 12 bases left in between. The length of the CDR3 is 14 residues. The germline V gene has CDR1 SGDLS and CDR2 YYNGEE.

The table lists this clone with many counts. The rearrangement uses TRBV7-6 and TRBJ1-3, with 7 bases identical to TRBD1. This CDR3 comprises 15 residues. CDR1 and CDR2 (germline): SGHVS, FNYEAQ. With V trimmed by 5 bases and J by 8 bases, 12 bases remained unmatched. CDR3 DNA: TGTGCCAGCAGCCTCAACCCGGGACAGAAGGACACCATATATTTT. Translation: CASSLNPGQKDTIYF.

V gene TRBV5-1 combines with J gene TRBJ1-1; a weak D match, TRBD1 (5 bases). Per the germline V gene, CDR1 is SGHRS and CDR2 is YFSETQ. The CDR3 has 19 residues. V was pared by 4 bases and J by 3 bases, with 28 bases between. CDR3 coding DNA: TGCGCCAGCAGCCAAGTGCCCTCAACGAGGTGGGAGGGGTACACTGAAGCTTTCTTT. It is translated as CASSQVPSTRWEGYTEAFF.

Only one count was recorded for this clone. V and J are TRBV29-1 and TRBJ2-3, with D unclear. There are 14 residues in the CDR3. Per germline, CDR1 SQVTM and CDR2 ANQGSEA. The germline V and J ends were trimmed by 0 bases and 3 bases, with 10 bases remaining between them. The CDR3 DNA reads TGCAGCGTTGAAGATCTTCTTGAAACAGATACGCAGTATTTT. Translation gives CSVEDLLETDTQYF.

This clone is labeled medium-sized. This chain uses TRBV6-8 with TRBJ2-3; 12 nucleotides agree with TRBD2. The germline V gene has CDR1 MNHGY and CDR2 SAAAGT. CDR3 size: 13 residues. Trimming at V came to 8 bases and at J to 5 bases, leaving 2 bases not matched to a gene. CDR3 sequence reads: CASLAGGLDTQYF. In DNA, the CDR3 is TGTGCCAGCCTAGCGGGGGGGCTAGATACGCAGTATTTT.

This clone was recorded many times. The chain has TRBV28 and TRBJ1-1, with D tentatively TRBD1 (5 bases). Germline CDR1 is MDHEN and CDR2 is SYDVKM. Trimming removed 6 bases from V and 4 bases from J, with 15 bases in between. The CDR3 runs to 14 residues. Written as DNA, the CDR3 is TGTGCCAGCAGCCCCGGGATCGGGGGCACTGAAGCTTTCTTT. Translating gives CASSPGIGGTEAFF.

A remark on this clone: Its ends do not fully match the called genes, so a read error is possible. The J gene is TRBJ1-5, the V gene TRBV6-4; D is ambiguous. CDR3 length: 15 amino acids. Germline CDR1 and CDR2: MRHNA and SNTAGT. The CDR3 nucleotides read TGTGCCATCAGTGGGTCGATTTATAGCAATCAGCCCCAGCATTTT. This encodes CAISGSIYSNQPQHF.

The chain employs TRBV11-3 and TRBJ2-5; 7 bases line up with TRBD1. Per germline, CDR1 SGHNT and CDR2 YENEEA. This CDR3 is 15 amino acids long. V lost 4 bases and J lost 3; bases outside the gene matches: 8. The CDR3 sequence is CASSYLGTVEETQYF. The DNA for the CDR3 is TGTGCCAGCAGCTACCTCGGGACAGTGGAAGAGACCCAGTACTTC.

This clone was detected many times. This chain links TRBV11-3 with TRBJ1-2; possibly TRBD1 for D (6 bases). Trimming removed 5 bases at V and 1 base at J, with 11 bases between. The CDR3 runs to 14 residues. Per the germline V gene, CDR1 is SGHNT and CDR2 is YENEEA. DNA of the CDR3: TGTGCCAGCAGCCCCGGGGGCAGTAACTATGGCTACACCTTC. This gives the protein CASSPGGSNYGYTF.

This clone was picked up a small number of times. This chain uses TRBV6-8 with TRBJ2-7; tentatively, D is TRBD2 (5 bases). Trimming shortened V by 10 bases and J by 4 bases, and 20 bases separated the two germline ends. The CDR3 consists of 14 residues. The germline gives CDR1 MNHGY, CDR2 SAAAGT. CDR3 DNA: TGTGCCATCACCTCGGATCTAGGAGGTTACGAGCAGTACTTC. This gives the protein CAITSDLGGYEQYF.

The gene calls are TRBV18 and TRBJ2-5; D is possibly TRBD1 (5 bases). Trimming pared 3 bases from V and 5 bases from J, leaving 10 bases between. Germline CDR1 is KGHSH and CDR2 is LQKENI. CDR3 length equals 13 residues. CDR3: CASSPLHRETQYF. DNA of the CDR3: TGTGCCAGCTCACCCTTACACAGGGAGACCCAGTACTTC.

This clone is medium-sized in the sample. V gene TRBV6-1 combines with J gene TRBJ1-1, with unresolved D. This CDR3 spans 15 amino acids. CDR1 MNHNS and CDR2 SASEGT come from the germline V gene. Trimming stripped 1 base from V and 5 bases from J, with 14 bases between. CDR3 nucleotide sequence: TGTGCCAGCAGTGAAGGCCACTCCATCCCGACTGAAGCTTTCTTT. It translates to CASSEGHSIPTEAFF.

The rearrangement joins TRBV11-3 to TRBJ2-7; possible D gene TRBD2, 6 bases. The CDR3 runs 14 residues. CDR1 is SGHNT, CDR2 YENEEA, per germline. The V end was cut by 5 bases, the J end by 5 bases, with 16 bases between. This CDR3 reads CASSRGTQAHEQYF. The CDR3 nucleotides are TGTGCCAGCAGCCGGGGGACTCAAGCCCACGAGCAGTACTTC.